This T cell receptor beta chain is drawn from a study of ipilimumab plus nivolumab after autologous stem cell transplantation. Starting 14 to 28 days after autologous transplant, ipilimumab 1 mg/kg was given. Generated by immunoSEQ multiplex PCR, the TCRdb table keeps only in-frame clones and is missing some. The sample has 7,500 to 10,000 clones; about 70% are singletons. CDR3 length: 17 residues. CDR1 and CDR2 (germline): LGHNA, YNFKEQ. Trimming took 0 bases from V and 5 from J, leaving 20 bases between them. The rearrangement links TRBV4-2 to TRBJ2-7; D remains ambiguous. Sequenced here: PBMCs, sampled in a trial of ipilimumab plus nivolumab as post-transplant consolidation. This sequence was found in a female donor with multiple myeloma. The CDR3 is CASSQDRTLFNPDEQYF. In nucleotides, the CDR3 is TGTGCCAGCAGCCAAGATCGCACTCTCTTTAACCCGGACGAGCAGTACTTC.